This TCR beta chain was identified during a study of cytomegalovirus exposure and HLA in healthy donors. This clone appeared once. PCR used 60 Vbeta primers and 13 Jbeta primers. Assay: immunoSEQ multiplex PCR; the TCRdb copy retains only in-frame clones and omits some. The sample has about 110,000 clones; around 81% are singletons. Germline V lookup: CDR1 SGHDT, CDR2 YYEEEE. This CDR3 is built from 15 residues. Trimming removed 4 bases from V and 8 bases from J; junction bases left unmatched: 7. This receptor was identified in a woman aged 25 to 39 in good health and CMV-seronegative. The material sequenced was PBMCs. This rearrangement joins TRBV5-6 to TRBJ1-3; 12 bases fit TRBD1. CDR3 amino acids: CASSPRGQGAYTIYF. CDR3 DNA sequence: TGTGCCAGCAGCCCCCGGGGACAGGGGGCTTACACCATATATTTT.